The T cell receptor beta chain described here comes from a study of T cells in Graves' hyperthyroidism and ophthalmopathy (dated by TCRdb to between 2017 and 2020). Concerning the study at large: Peripheral blood was sampled at the time of initial diagnosis, prior to any treatment. To identify distinguishing TCR V-J signatures, a discovery cohort of 90 to 100 patients was used, comprising 43 with Graves' ophthalmopathy and 55 to 65 with stable Graves' hyperthyroidism. Whether ophthalmopathy could be predicted prospectively was tested in an independent validation cohort made up of roughly 20 hyperthyroidism patients plus 17 patients who later progressed to ophthalmopathy. The 95 to 100 discovery patients were randomly divided into training and test sets at a 7:3 ratio. After blood sampling, hyperthyroidism patients were treated with methimazole at a starting dose of 30 mg daily, and ophthalmopathy patients were treated with high-dose intravenous methylprednisolone. In addition, the study compared T-cell repertoires in thyroid tissue and in blood from roughly 6 Graves' hyperthyroidism patients. The paper describes TCR Vbeta CDR3 sequencing of some 130 peripheral blood samples, made up of 40 to 45 ophthalmopathy patients, around 78 hyperthyroidism patients and 17 progressor patients.

Results and caveats for the whole study, not just this receptor: Blood samples also contained most of the expanded thyroid clonotypes (frequency above 0.001), which suggests that blood repertoires may reflect thyroid immune responses. During validation, the model predicted progression to ophthalmopathy a median of approximately six months ahead of onset, with more than 55% sensitivity and roughly 72% specificity. Ophthalmopathy was separated from stable hyperthyroidism by a 13 V-J signature model, with approximately 89% sensitivity and 81% to 82% specificity obtained in cross-validation and 80%/75% obtained in testing. Sample size was not statistically predetermined, and investigators were not blinded to group allocation.

This clonotype was counted at least ten times. Its antigen target is currently unknown. The sample holds no much larger clone one base away, and base qualities are not on file. The TCR beta CDR3 regions were amplified from RNA transcripts. The first round of RT-PCR for the TCR CDR3 was performed with the HTBI primer set and the Qiagen OneStep RT-PCR kit. Libraries were constructed in a second round of multiplex PCR, after which size selection and purification were carried out. Paired-end sequencing of the libraries was performed with 100 bp reads on an Illumina HiSeq2000. Under the source paper's analysis protocol: SOAPnuke was used to process the raw data, throwing out any read that contained adapters or uncalled bases, had a mean Phred below 15, or lacked an exact constant-primer or identifier match. COPE v1.2.5 was used to merge the high-quality paired reads, and each unique nucleotide sequence was defined as a clonotype. MiTCR v1.1 was used to align clonotypes to the IMGT TRBV, TRBD and TRBJ reference segments. Only V-J combinations with frequency above 0.0001, covering approximately 99% of repertoires, were analysed. The TCS score was defined as the ratio of F50 (clonal expansion) to E x V (chaos), calculated using BLOSUM62-based TCRdist between CDR3 peptides within each V-J. Welch's t-statistics and random forest reduced some 510 V-J features to fewer than 15, which were used in a naive Bayes classifier (R e1071). TCRdb applied fastp at Q25 and MiXCR to the public reads, then kept only in-frame beta chains. Each record represents a unique CDR3 protein, reported with the most common genes and DNA among its rows. Clone size and V and J calls follow TCRdb, not the original study. The sample table contains more than 650,000 distinct CDR3 sequences; only one count was recorded for around 15% of them. The ten largest clones represent roughly 10% of the sample.

Stable Graves' hyperthyroidism was defined as no progression to ophthalmopathy during 18 months of follow-up. The hyperthyroidism patients were between 18 and 65 years old and newly diagnosed, with a disease duration of less than 2 months. Any patient with an uncontrolled infection, another autoimmune disease, pregnancy or lactation was excluded. Diagnoses relied on clinical symptoms, serum thyroxine and TRAb, thyroid ultrasound and orbital computed tomography. PBMCs were separated from around 9.1 ml of fresh peripheral blood using Ficoll-Paque density gradient centrifugation. Total RNA was extracted with Trizol reagent, and quality was checked on an Agilent 2100 Bioanalyzer. There are 17 amino acids in the CDR3, from cysteine to phenylalanine inclusive. The entry retains the CDR3 DNA only, 51 bases that are in frame from base 1. The germline V and J ends show losses of 5 bases and 5 bases respectively, and no gene match explains 12 bases of the junction. CDR1 and CDR2 are drawn from the germline V gene: SGHVS, FQNEAQ.

The sequenced sample consisted of blood. The chain joins TRBV7-8 to TRBJ2-1; 10 bases in the junction line up with TRBD2. This sequence originates from a woman aged 18-30 years with Graves' hyperthyroidism. This receptor has the CDR3 CASSPLASGSLHNEQFF. The sequenced DNA is TGTGCCAGCAGCCCCTTGGCTAGCGGGAGCCTACACAATGAGCAGTTCTTC.